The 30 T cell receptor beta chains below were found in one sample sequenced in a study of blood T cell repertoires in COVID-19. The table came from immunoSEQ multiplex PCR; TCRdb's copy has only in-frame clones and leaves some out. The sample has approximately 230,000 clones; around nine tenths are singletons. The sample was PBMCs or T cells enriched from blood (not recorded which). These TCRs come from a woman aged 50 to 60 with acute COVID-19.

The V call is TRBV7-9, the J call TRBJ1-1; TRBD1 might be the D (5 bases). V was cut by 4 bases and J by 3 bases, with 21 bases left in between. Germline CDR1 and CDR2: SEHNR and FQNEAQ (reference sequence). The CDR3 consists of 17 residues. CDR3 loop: CASSYGTGEKWDTEAFF. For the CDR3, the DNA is TGTGCCAGCAGCTACGGTACAGGAGAAAAATGGGACACTGAAGCTTTCTTT.

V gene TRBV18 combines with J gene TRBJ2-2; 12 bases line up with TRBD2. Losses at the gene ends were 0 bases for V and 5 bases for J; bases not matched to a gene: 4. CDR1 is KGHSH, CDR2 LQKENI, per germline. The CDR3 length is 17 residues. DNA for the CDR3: TGTGCCAGCTCACCACCACTAGCGGGAGGTTGGACCGGGGAGCTGTTTTTT. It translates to CASSPPLAGGWTGELFF.

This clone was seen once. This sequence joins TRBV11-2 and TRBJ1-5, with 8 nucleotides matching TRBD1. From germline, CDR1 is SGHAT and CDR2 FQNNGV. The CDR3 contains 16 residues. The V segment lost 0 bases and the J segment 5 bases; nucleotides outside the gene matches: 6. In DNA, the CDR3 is TGTGCCAGCAGCTTAGAGGGGCAGGGGGCCCATCAGCCCCAGCATTTT. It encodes CASSLEGQGAHQPQHF.

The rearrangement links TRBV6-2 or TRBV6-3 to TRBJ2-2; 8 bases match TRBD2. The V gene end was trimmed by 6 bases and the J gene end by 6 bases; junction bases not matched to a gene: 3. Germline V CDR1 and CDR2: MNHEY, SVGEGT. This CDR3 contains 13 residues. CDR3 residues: CASSPGLAGELFF. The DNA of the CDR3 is TGTGCCAGCAGCCCGGGACTAGCCGGGGAGCTGTTTTTT.

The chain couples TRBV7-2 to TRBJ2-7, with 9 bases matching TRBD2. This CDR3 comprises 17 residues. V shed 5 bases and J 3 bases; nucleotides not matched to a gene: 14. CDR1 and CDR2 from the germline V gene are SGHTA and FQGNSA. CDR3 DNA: TGTGCCAGCAGCATCATGTCCATAGCGGGAGTTTACTACGAGCAGTACTTC. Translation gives CASSIMSIAGVYYEQYF.

The CDR3 nucleotides are TGTGCCAGCAGCCTGGGACAGTCCTACAATGAGCAGTTCTTC. It is translated as CASSLGQSYNEQFF. The gene calls are TRBV7-9 and TRBJ2-1; 7 nucleotides match TRBD1. J gave up 1 base and V 5 bases, and 2 bases lay outside the gene matches. This CDR3 spans 14 amino acids. CDR1 is SEHNR, CDR2 FQNEAQ, per germline (reference sequence).

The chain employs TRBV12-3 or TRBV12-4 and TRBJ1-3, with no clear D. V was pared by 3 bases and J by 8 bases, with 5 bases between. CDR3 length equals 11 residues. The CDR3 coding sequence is TGTGCCAGCAGTTTCATCCACACCATATATTTT. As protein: CASSFIHTIYF.

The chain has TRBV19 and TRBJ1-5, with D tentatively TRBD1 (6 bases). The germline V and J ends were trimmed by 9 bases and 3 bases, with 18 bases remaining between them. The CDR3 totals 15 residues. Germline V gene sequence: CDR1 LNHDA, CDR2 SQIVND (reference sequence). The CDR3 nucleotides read TGTGCCAGCTCCTGGGACAATACAATCAATCAGCCCCAGCATTTT. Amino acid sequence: CASSWDNTINQPQHF.

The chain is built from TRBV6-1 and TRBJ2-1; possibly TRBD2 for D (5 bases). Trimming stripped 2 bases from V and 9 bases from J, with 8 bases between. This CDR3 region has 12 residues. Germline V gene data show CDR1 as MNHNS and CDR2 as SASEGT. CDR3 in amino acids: CASSERGSEQFF. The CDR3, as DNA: TGTGCCAGCAGTGAACGAGGGAGTGAGCAGTTCTTC.

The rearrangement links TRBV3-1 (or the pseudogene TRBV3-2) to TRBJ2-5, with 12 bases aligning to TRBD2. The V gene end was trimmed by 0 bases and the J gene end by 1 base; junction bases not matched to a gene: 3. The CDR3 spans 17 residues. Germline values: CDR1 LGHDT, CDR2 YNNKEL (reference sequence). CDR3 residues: CASSQDWTSGVQETQYF. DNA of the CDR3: TGTGCCAGCAGCCAAGATTGGACTAGCGGGGTCCAAGAGACCCAGTACTTC.

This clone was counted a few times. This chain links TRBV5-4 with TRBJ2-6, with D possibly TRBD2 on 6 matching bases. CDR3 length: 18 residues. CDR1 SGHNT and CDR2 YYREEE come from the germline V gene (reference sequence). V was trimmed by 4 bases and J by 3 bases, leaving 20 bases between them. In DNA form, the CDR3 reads TGTGCCAGCAGCCTCACGTGGGGAGGAGGCGGTGGGGCCAACGTCCTGACTTTC. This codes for CASSLTWGGGGGANVLTF.

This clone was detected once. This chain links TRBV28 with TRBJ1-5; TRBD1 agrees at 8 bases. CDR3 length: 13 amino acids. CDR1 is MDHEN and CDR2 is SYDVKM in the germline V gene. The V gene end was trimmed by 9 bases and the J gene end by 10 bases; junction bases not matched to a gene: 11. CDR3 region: CASRTGTPIPQHF. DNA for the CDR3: TGTGCCAGTAGGACAGGGACACCAATCCCCCAGCATTTT.

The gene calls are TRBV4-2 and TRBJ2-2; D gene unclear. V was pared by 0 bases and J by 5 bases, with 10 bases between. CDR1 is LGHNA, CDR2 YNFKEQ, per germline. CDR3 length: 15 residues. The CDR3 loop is CASSQDFPGTGELFF. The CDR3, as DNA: TGTGCCAGCAGCCAAGATTTTCCGGGTACCGGGGAGCTGTTTTTT.

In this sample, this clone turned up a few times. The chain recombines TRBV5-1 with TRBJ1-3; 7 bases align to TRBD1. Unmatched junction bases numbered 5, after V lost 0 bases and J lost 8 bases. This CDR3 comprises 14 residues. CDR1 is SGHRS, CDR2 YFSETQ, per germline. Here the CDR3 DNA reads TGCGCCAGCAGCTTGGAACAGGGGATGGACACCATATATTTT. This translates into CASSLEQGMDTIYF.

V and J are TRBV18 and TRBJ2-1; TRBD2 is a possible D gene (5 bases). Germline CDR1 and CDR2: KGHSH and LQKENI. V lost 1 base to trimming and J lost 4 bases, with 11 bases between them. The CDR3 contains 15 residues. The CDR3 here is CASSPRRVVYNEQFF. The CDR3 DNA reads TGTGCCAGCTCACCACGGCGGGTAGTGTACAATGAGCAGTTCTTC.

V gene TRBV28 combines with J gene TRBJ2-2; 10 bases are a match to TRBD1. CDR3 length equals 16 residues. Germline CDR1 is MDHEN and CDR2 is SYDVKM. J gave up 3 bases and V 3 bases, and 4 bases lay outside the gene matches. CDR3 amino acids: CASSLRQGADTGELFF. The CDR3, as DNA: TGTGCCAGCAGTTTGCGACAGGGGGCCGACACCGGGGAGCTGTTTTTT.

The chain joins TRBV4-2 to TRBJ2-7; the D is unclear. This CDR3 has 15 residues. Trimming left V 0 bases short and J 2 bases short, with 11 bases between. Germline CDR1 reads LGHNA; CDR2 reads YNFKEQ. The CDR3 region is CASSQETSIPYEQYF. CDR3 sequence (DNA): TGTGCCAGCAGCCAAGAAACCTCTATACCCTACGAGCAGTACTTC.

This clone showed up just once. Here the CDR3 reads CASSMKASAGPDTQYF. The CDR3, as DNA: TGTGCCAGTAGTATGAAGGCTAGCGCGGGACCAGATACGCAGTATTTT. This chain links TRBV19 with TRBJ2-3, with D perhaps TRBD2 (6 bases). Germline lookup yields CDR1 LNHDA and CDR2 SQIVND (reference sequence). Trimming shortened V by 3 bases and J by 4 bases, and 17 bases separated the two germline ends. This CDR3 is 16 amino acids long.

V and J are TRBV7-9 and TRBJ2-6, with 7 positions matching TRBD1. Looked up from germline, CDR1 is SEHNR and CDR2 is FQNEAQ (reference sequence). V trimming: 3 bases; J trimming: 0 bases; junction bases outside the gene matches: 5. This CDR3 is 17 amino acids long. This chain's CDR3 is CASSFGTVYSGANVLTF. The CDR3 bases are TGTGCCAGCAGCTTCGGGACAGTTTACTCTGGGGCCAACGTCCTGACTTTC.

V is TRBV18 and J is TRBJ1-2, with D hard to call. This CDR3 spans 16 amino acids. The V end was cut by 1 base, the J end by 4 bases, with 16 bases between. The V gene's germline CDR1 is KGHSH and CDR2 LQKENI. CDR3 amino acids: CASSPRSDGDSYGYTF. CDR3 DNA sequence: TGTGCCAGCTCACCACGGTCTGACGGAGACTCCTATGGCTACACCTTC. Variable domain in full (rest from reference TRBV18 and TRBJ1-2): NAGVMQNPRHLVRRRGQEARLRCSPMKGHSHVYWYRQLPEEGLKFMVYLQKENIIDESGMPKERFSAEFPKEGPSILRIQQVVRGDSAAYFCASSPRSDGDSYGYTFGSGTRLTVV.

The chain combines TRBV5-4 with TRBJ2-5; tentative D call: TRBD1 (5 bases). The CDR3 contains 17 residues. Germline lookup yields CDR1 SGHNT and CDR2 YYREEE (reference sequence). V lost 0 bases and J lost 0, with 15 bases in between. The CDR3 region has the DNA TGTGCCAGCAGCTTGGAATCGAAAGGGGTGGACCAAGAGACCCAGTACTTC. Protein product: CASSLESKGVDQETQYF.

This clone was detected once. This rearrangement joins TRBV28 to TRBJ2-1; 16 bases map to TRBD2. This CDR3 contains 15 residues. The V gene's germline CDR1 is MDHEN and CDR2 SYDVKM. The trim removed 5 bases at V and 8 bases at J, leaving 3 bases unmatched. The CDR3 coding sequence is TGTGCCAGCAGTCACGGGACTAGCGGGAGGGATGAGCAGTTCTTC. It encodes CASSHGTSGRDEQFF.

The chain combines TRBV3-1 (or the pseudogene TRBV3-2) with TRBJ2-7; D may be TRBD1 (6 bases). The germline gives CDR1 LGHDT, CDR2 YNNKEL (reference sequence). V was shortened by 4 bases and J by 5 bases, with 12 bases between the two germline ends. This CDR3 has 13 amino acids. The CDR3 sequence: CASSPSGADEQYF. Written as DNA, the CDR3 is TGTGCCAGCAGCCCGTCAGGGGCGGACGAGCAGTACTTC.

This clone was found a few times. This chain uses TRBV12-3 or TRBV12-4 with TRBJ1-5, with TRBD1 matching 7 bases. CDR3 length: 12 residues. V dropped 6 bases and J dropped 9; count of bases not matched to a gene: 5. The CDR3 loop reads CASSPQGSPQHF. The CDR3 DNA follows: TGTGCCAGCAGCCCACAGGGGTCGCCCCAGCATTTT.

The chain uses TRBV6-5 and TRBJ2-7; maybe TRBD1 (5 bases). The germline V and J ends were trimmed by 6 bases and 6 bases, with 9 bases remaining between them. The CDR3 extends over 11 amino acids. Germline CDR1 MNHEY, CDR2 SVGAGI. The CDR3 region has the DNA TGTGCCAGCAGCCCAGGGTCCGAGCAGTACTTC. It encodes CASSPGSEQYF.

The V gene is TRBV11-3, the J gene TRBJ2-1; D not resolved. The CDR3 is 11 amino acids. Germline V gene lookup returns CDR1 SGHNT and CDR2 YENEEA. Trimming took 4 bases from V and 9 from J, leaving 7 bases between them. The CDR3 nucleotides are TGTGCCAGCAGCTCTGGAGTTGAGCAGTTCTTC. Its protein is CASSSGVEQFF.

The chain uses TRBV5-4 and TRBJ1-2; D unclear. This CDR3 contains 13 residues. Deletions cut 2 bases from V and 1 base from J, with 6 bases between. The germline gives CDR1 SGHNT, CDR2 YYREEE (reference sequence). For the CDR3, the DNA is TGTGCCAGCAGCTTCTCTAATAACTATGGCTACACCTTC. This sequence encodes CASSFSNNYGYTF.

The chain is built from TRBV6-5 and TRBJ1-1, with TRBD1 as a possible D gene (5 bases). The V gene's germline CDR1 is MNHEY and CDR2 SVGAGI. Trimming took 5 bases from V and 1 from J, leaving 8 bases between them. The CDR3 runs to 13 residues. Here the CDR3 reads CASSTDRNTEAFF. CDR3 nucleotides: TGTGCCAGCAGTACTGACAGGAACACTGAAGCTTTCTTT.

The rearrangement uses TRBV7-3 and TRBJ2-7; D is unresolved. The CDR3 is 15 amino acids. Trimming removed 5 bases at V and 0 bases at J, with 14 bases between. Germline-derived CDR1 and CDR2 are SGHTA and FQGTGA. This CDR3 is CASSHGSADSYEQYF. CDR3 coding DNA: TGTGCCAGCAGCCACGGAAGCGCGGACTCCTACGAGCAGTACTTC. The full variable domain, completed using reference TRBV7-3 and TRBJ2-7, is GAGVSQTPSNKVTEKGKYVELRCDPISGHTALYWYRQSLGQGPEFLIYFQGTGAADDSGLPNDRFFAVRPEGSVSTLKIQRTERGDSAVYLCASSHGSADSYEQYFGPGTRLTVT.

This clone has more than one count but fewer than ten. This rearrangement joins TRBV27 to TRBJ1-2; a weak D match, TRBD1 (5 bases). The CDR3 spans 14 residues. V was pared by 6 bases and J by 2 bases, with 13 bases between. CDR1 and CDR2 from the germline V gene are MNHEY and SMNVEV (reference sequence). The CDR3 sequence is CASSRTSSNYGYTF. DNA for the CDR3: TGTGCCAGCAGCCGGACATCGTCGAACTATGGCTACACCTTC.